The clone carrying this TCR beta chain has only one observation. The repertoire was sequenced with immunoSEQ multiplex PCR; TCRdb's copy has only in-frame clones and lacks some. The sample has about 55,000 clones; roughly 88% are singletons. This sample is part of a study of control samples from healthy donors and cancer patients. This CDR3 is 14 amino acids long. Trimming took 4 bases from V and 7 from J; bases not matched to a gene: 6. Germline-derived CDR1 and CDR2 are MNHEY and SVGAGI. This rearrangement joins TRBV6-5 to TRBJ1-2; 10 nucleotides match TRBD1. The source of this sequence is a man in his fifties or sixties in good health. Sequencing input: blood. Here the CDR3 reads CASSFGQGGLGYTF. CDR3 nucleotides: TGTGCCAGCAGTTTTGGACAGGGGGGTCTTGGCTACACCTTC.